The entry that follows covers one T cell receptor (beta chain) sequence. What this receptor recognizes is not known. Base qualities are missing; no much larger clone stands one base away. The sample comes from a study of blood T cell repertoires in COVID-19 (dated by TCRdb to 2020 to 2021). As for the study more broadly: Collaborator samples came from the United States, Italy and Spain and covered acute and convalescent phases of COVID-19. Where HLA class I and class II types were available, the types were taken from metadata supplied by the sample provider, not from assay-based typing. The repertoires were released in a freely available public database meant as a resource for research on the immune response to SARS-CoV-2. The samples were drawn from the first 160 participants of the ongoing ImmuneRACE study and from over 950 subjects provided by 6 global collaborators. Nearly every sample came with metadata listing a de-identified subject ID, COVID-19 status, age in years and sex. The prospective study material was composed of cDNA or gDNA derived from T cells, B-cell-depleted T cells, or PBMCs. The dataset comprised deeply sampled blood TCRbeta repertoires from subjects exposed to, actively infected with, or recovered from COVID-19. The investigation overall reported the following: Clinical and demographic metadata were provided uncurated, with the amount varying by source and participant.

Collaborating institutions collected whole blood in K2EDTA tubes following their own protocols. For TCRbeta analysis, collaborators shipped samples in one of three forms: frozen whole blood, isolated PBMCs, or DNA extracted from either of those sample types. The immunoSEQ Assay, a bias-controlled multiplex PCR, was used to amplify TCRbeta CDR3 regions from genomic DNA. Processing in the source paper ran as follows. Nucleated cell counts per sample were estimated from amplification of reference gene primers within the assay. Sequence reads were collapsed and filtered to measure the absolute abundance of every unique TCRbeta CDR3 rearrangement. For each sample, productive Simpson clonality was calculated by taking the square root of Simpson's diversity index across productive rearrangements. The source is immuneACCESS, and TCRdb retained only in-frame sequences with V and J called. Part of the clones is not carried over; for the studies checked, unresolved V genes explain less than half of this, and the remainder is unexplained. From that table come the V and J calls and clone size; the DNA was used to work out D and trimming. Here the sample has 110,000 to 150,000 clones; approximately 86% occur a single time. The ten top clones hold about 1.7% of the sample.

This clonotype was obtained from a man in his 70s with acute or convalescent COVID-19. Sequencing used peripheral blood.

The nucleotide sequence is TGTGCCAGCAGCCTGGGCTCTACCGGGGAGCTGTTTTTT. Protein translation: CASSLGSTGELFF. The chain was built from TRBV27 and TRBJ2-2, with no reliable assignment of the D segment. Per the germline V gene (reference sequence), MNHEY is the CDR1 and SMNVEV is the CDR2. The CDR3, from cysteine to phenylalanine, totals 13 residues. Just the 39-base CDR3 DNA is kept, in frame starting at base 1. V is cut by 6 bases and J by 5 bases, and the space between the germline ends is 10 bases.